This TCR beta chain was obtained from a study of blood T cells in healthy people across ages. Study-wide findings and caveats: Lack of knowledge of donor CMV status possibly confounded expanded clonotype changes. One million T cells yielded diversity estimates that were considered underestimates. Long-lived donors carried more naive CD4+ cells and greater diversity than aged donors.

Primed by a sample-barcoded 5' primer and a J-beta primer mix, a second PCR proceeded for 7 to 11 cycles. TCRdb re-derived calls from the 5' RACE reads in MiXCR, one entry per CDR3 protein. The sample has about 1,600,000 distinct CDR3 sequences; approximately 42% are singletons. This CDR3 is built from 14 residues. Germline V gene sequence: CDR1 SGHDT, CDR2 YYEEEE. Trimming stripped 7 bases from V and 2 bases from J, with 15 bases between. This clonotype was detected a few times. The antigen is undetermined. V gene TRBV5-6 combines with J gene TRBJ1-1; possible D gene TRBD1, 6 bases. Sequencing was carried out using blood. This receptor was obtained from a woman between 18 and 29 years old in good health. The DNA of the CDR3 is TGTGCCAGCCGCACGGGACATTTAAACACTGAAGCTTTCTTT. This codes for CASRTGHLNTEAFF.